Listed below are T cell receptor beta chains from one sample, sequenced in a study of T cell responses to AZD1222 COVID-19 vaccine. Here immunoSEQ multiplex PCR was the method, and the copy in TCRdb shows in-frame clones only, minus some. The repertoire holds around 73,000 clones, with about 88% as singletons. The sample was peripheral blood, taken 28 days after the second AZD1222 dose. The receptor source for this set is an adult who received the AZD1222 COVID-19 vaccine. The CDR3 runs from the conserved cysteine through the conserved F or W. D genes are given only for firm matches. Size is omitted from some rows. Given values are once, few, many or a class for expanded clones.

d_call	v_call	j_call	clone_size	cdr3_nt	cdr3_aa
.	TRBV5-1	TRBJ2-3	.	TGCGCCAGCAGCTTAGGACCCACAGATACGCAGTATTTT	CASSLGPTDTQYF
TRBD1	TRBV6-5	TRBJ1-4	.	TGTGCCAGCAGCCCGGACAGGGGTAATGAAAAACTGTTTTTT	CASSPDRGNEKLFF
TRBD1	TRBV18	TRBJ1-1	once	TGTGCCAGCTCACCACCAACAGGGGGCACTGAAGCTTTCTTT	CASSPPTGGTEAFF
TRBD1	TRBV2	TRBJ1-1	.	TGTGCCAGCGGACAGGGGATGGACACTGAAGCTTTCTTT	CASGQGMDTEAFF
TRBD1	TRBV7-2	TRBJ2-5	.	TGTGCCAGCAGATCACCGGGACAGGGGGCCCAGTACTTC	CASRSPGQGAQYF
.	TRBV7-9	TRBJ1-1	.	TGTGCCAGCAGCTTAGGGGTGTGGGAAACTGAAGCTTTCTTT	CASSLGVWETEAFF
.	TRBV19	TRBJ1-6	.	TGTGCCAGTAGTATTGTTGGGATGGAAAATTCACCCCTCCACTTT	CASSIVGMENSPLHF
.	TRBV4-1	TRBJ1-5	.	TGCGCCAGCAGCCAAGATCATATTCAGGCCACCATCCCCCGTCAGCCCCAGCATTTT	CASSQDHIQATIPRQPQHF
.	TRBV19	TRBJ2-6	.	TGTGCCAGTACGAGGTGGGGCGCGGACTCTGGGGCCAACGTCCTGACTTTC	CASTRWGADSGANVLTF
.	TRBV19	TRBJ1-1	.	TGTGCCAGTAGTATCGTGGGGGAACACACTGAAGCTTTCTTT	CASSIVGEHTEAFF
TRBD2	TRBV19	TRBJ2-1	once	TGTGCCAGTAGTATAGTGGCTAGCGGTGAGCAGTTCTTC	CASSIVASGEQFF
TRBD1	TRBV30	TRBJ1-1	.	TGTGCCTGGAGCGGTCACAGGGGCACTGAAGCTTTCTTT	CAWSGHRGTEAFF
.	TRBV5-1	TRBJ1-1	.	TGCGCCAGCAGCCACCAACCCTTTATTAATCAGGGATCTTCGGGAATGAACACTGAAGCTTTCTTT	CASSHQPFINQGSSGMNTEAFF
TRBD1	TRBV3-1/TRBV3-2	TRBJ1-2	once	TGTGCCAGCAGCCAAGACCGGACAGGGAGGCTGGGCTACACCTTC	CASSQDRTGRLGYTF
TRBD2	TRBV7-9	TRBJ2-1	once	TGTGCCAGCAGCTTAGACGATCTAGCGGGACCCACCAATGAGCAGTTCTTC	CASSLDDLAGPTNEQFF
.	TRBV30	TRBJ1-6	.	TGTGCCTGGAGTGTACGACCGCCAGGGGTGACCCCCCTCCACTTT	CAWSVRPPGVTPLHF
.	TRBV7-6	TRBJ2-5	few	TGTGCCAGCAGCTGGGCCGCAAGGTTGGAGGAGACCCAGTACTTC	CASSWAARLEETQYF
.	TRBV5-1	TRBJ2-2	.	TGCGCCAGCAGCCTGGCCCTAGGGGGCACCGGGGAGCTGTTTTTT	CASSLALGGTGELFF
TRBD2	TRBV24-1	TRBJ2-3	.	TGTGCCACCAGTGATCCCCGCCCCGGGGTAGCGGGAGCAGATACGCAGTATTTT	CATSDPRPGVAGADTQYF
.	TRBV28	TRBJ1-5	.	TGTGCCAGCAGTTCGGCCGCCGGGAGCAATCAGCCCCAGCATTTT	CASSSAAGSNQPQHF
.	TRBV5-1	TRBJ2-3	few	TGCGCCAGCAGCCCCCGTTCTGGGGCGGCTAGCACAGATACGCAGTATTTT	CASSPRSGAASTDTQYF
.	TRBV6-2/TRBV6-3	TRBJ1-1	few	TGTGCCAGCAGCCCTCTCGGCGCGTACAAGAACACTGAAGCTTTCTTT	CASSPLGAYKNTEAFF
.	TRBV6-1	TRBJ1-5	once	TGTGCCAGCAGTGAAGCTGGGGGATTGTATCAGCCCCAGCATTTT	CASSEAGGLYQPQHF
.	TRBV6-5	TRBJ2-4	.	TGTGCCAGCAGTCCCCCCGGGGGCGCCAAAAACATTCAGTACTTC	CASSPPGGAKNIQYF
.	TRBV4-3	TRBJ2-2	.	TGCGCCAGCAGCCTCCAAAATGCGGGGGAGCTGTTTTTT	CASSLQNAGELFF
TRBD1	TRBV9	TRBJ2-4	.	TGTGCCAGCAGCCCTTCGACAGGGGGCTCTGGTTTGGCCAAAAACATTCAGTACTTC	CASSPSTGGSGLAKNIQYF
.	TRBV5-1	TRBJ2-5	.	TGCGCCAGCAGCTTGGGGGAACAAATGGGACTCGGGACCCAGTACTTC	CASSLGEQMGLGTQYF
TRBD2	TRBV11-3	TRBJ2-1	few	TGTGCCAGCAGCCAACTAGCGGGAGGGCCAAGCAATGAGCAGTTCTTC	CASSQLAGGPSNEQFF
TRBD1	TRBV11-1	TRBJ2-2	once	TGTGCCAGCAGCTTGAGGGGGCTGGTCACCGGGGAGCTGTTTTTT	CASSLRGLVTGELFF
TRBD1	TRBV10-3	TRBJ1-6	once	TGTGCCATCAGTGAGTTCTCGACAGGGATTTCACCCCTCCACTTT	CAISEFSTGISPLHF
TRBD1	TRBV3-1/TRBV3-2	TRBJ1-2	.	TGTGCCAGCAGCCGGGACAGTTTTAGGGGCTACACCTTC	CASSRDSFRGYTF
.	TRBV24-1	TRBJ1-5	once	TGTGCCACCAGTGATCCGCGGGCCACTTGGCATTTT	CATSDPRATWHF
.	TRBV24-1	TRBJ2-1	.	TGTGCCACCGGGAAGGGCGGTTCCAATGAGCAGTTCTTC	CATGKGGSNEQFF
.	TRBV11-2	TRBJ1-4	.	TGTGCCAGCAGAAAACCGCCGGAGGGGGCTAATGAAAAACTGTTTTTT	CASRKPPEGANEKLFF
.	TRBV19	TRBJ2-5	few	TGTGCCAGTAGTATAACAGTCCAAGAGACCCAGTACTTC	CASSITVQETQYF
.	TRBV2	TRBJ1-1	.	TGTGCCAGCAGTGCGTACAGGGTGAACACTGAAGCTTTCTTT	CASSAYRVNTEAFF